One and the same sample provided the 15 T cell receptor beta chains below, sequenced in a study of T cell responses to AZD1222 COVID-19 vaccine. The assay was immunoSEQ multiplex PCR, and TCRdb's table has in-frame clones only and misses some. The profile shows over 150,000 clones, about 86% of them singletons. Sequences were derived from peripheral blood, sampled on day 0 of MenACWY control vaccination. The receptors were gathered from an adult in good health.

This chain connects TRBV27 to TRBJ1-2; D gene ambiguous. Germline V CDR1 and CDR2: MNHEY, SMNVEV (reference sequence). V lost 0 bases and J 6 bases, leaving 17 bases between the germline ends. The CDR3 runs to 16 residues. The CDR3 region has the DNA TGTGCCAGCAGTTTATCCCCTCGTGGAGGGTTAGATGGCTACACCTTC. Protein: CASSLSPRGGLDGYTF.

The chain links TRBV14 to TRBJ1-5; possibly TRBD1 for D (6 bases). CDR1 is SGHDN, CDR2 FVKESK, per germline. The CDR3 consists of 14 residues. Trimming cost V 4 bases and J 4 bases, with 11 bases left between them. The CDR3 reads CASSLRGGNQPQHF. The DNA of the CDR3 is TGTGCCAGCAGCCTTCGAGGGGGGAATCAGCCCCAGCATTTT.

The V gene is TRBV7-2, the J gene TRBJ1-2; D remains ambiguous. V lost 10 bases to trimming and J lost 4 bases, with 16 bases between them. Germline V gives CDR1 SGHTA, CDR2 FQGNSA. There are 13 residues in the CDR3. DNA of the CDR3: TGTGCCATAGGAGGTGGTGGGATCTATGGCTACACCTTC. It codes for CAIGGGGIYGYTF.

The chain recombines TRBV29-1 with TRBJ1-1; a possible D gene is TRBD1 (5 bases). CDR1 and CDR2 (germline): SQVTM, ANQGSEA. Deletions cut 6 bases from V and 4 bases from J, with 15 bases between. CDR3 length: 13 residues. The CDR3 coding sequence is TGCAGCGTAGACTCAGGGCTCGGCACTGAAGCTTTCTTT. Residues: CSVDSGLGTEAFF.

The chain employs TRBV6-2 or TRBV6-3 and TRBJ2-1; D gene uncertain. The CDR3 sequence is 16 residues long. With 2 bases removed from V and 1 base from J, the gap between germline ends came to 12 bases. Germline V gene lookup returns CDR1 MNHEY and CDR2 SVGEGT. The CDR3 DNA follows: TGTGCCAGCAGTTACCCAGATTGGGGATCCTACAATGAGCAGTTCTTC. It specifies CASSYPDWGSYNEQFF.

The rearrangement joins TRBV5-1 to TRBJ1-2; D gene unclear. Germline V gene lookup returns CDR1 SGHRS and CDR2 YFSETQ. The CDR3 extends over 17 amino acids. The V end lost 4 bases, the J end lost 0 bases, and 19 bases lay between the germline ends. The DNA of the CDR3 is TGCGCCAGCAGCCCTGATCCGGGAGTTGTTACTAACTATGGCTACACCTTC. Translating it yields CASSPDPGVVTNYGYTF.

The genes are TRBV3-1 (or the pseudogene TRBV3-2) and TRBJ2-7, with a possible D match to TRBD1 (5 bases). Trimming stripped 0 bases from V and 3 bases from J, with 15 bases between. CDR1 is LGHDT and CDR2 is YNNKEL in the germline V gene (reference sequence). This CDR3 is 16 amino acids long. The CDR3 bases are TGTGCCAGCAGCCAAGAGGATGGCCAGGGCGGCTACGAGCAGTACTTC. Protein product: CASSQEDGQGGYEQYF.

The genes are TRBV6-6 and TRBJ2-1; no clear D gene. Looked up from germline, CDR1 is MNHNY and CDR2 is SVGAGI (reference sequence). V lost 0 bases and J lost 8, with 5 bases in between. The CDR3 covers 12 residues. In nucleotides, the CDR3 is TGTGCCAGCAGTTACTCGAGCTATGAGCAGTTCTTC. As protein: CASSYSSYEQFF.

This chain joins TRBV19 and TRBJ1-5; 10 nucleotides line up with TRBD1. The CDR3 is 16 amino acids. CDR1 LNHDA and CDR2 SQIVND come from the germline V gene (reference sequence). V shed 6 bases and J 5 bases; nucleotides not matched to a gene: 10. The CDR3 reads CASRSEGQGFYQPQHF. The CDR3 coding sequence is TGTGCCAGTAGGAGTGAGGGACAGGGGTTCTATCAGCCCCAGCATTTT.

CDR3 DNA sequence: TGTGCCAGCAGCCCCTTAGCGGGGGCCACAGATACGCAGTATTTT. Protein product: CASSPLAGATDTQYF. J is TRBJ2-3 and V is TRBV6-5; 9 bases are shared with TRBD2. Germline CDR1 MNHEY, CDR2 SVGAGI. J lost 2 bases, V lost 6 bases, and 6 bases had no gene match. The CDR3 contains 15 residues.

The gene calls are TRBV11-3 and TRBJ2-1; D tentatively fits TRBD1 or TRBD2 (5 bases each). V was pared by 9 bases and J by 6 bases, with 21 bases between. Germline V CDR1 and CDR2: SGHNT, YENEEA. CDR3 length: 15 amino acids. The CDR3 loop is CASSLTGPGFNEQFF. The CDR3 coding sequence is TGTGCCAGTTCCCTGACGGGACCGGGGTTCAATGAGCAGTTCTTC.

The table lists this clone with a count of one. This chain connects TRBV19 to TRBJ2-1, with 11 bases lining up with TRBD1. Trimming removed 4 bases from V and 7 bases from J; junction bases left unmatched: 9. Per germline, CDR1 LNHDA and CDR2 SQIVND (reference sequence). This CDR3 is built from 16 residues. Here the CDR3 DNA reads TGTGCCAGTAGTACTCTCTCCGGGACAGGGGGGAATGAGCAGTTCTTC. The encoded protein is CASSTLSGTGGNEQFF.

The rearrangement joins TRBV4-2 to TRBJ1-5; 7 bases agree with TRBD1. The germline V gene has CDR1 LGHNA and CDR2 YNFKEQ. V lost 1 base and J lost 9; bases outside the gene matches: 12. This CDR3 comprises 16 residues. CDR3 coding DNA: TGTGCCAGCAGCCAAGTAGGCCAGGGGGACCCAGGGCCCCAGCATTTT. Its protein is CASSQVGQGDPGPQHF.

This chain connects TRBV27 to TRBJ1-2; D call uncertain. The CDR3 has 15 residues. The germline gives CDR1 MNHEY, CDR2 SMNVEV (reference sequence). The V and J ends lost 8 bases and 3 bases respectively, with 19 bases between them. CDR3 bases: TGTGCCAGCGCTTTTGGGTGGGCAGTCGACTATGGCTACACCTTC. It translates to CASAFGWAVDYGYTF.

V is TRBV14 and J is TRBJ2-7, with a tentative D call TRBD1 (5 bases). V was shortened by 4 bases and J by 2 bases, with 21 bases between the two germline ends. CDR3 length: 17 amino acids. Germline-derived CDR1 and CDR2 are SGHDN and FVKESK. Here the CDR3 DNA reads TGTGCCAGCAGCCCTCTGCCGGTGGACATCCGAACCTACGAGCAGTACTTC. It translates to CASSPLPVDIRTYEQYF.